The 10 T cell receptor beta chains reported below all come from one sample, sequenced in a study of T cells in Graves' hyperthyroidism and ophthalmopathy. TCR beta CDR3 regions were amplified from RNA transcripts. With the HTBI primer set, the TCR CDR3 went through a first round of RT-PCR. Using its own MiXCR run on the multiplex PCR reads, TCRdb lists one record per CDR3 protein. The sample carries over 500,000 distinct CDR3 sequences, about 45% recorded once. The sample taken for sequencing was peripheral blood or thyroid tissue (not recorded which). The receptors were sampled from an adult woman with Graves' disease, either hyperthyroidism or ophthalmopathy (not recorded which).

This clonotype has ten or more counts. The V and J genes are TRBV12-3 or TRBV12-4 and TRBJ2-2; a possible D gene is TRBD1 (6 bases). The CDR3 is made up of 16 amino acids. V lost 6 bases to trimming and J lost 2 bases, with 16 bases between them. The CDR3 protein is CASRNRVPSNTGELFF. In nucleotides, the CDR3 is TGTGCCAGCAGGAACAGGGTCCCCTCAAACACCGGGGAGCTGTTTTTT.

The chain uses TRBV12-3 or TRBV12-4 and TRBJ2-7, with D hard to call. V was pared by 3 bases and J by 5 bases, with 8 bases between. This CDR3 is built from 12 residues. The CDR3 DNA is TGTGCCAGCAGTTTCACCCGGAACGAGCAGTACTTC. This sequence encodes CASSFTRNEQYF.

The J gene is TRBJ1-5, the V gene TRBV7-9, with D unclear. Germline assignment: CDR1 SEHNR and CDR2 FQNEAQ (reference sequence). This CDR3 contains 14 residues. V lost 4 bases and J 8 bases, leaving 15 bases between the germline ends. The DNA of the CDR3 is TGTGCCAGCAGCTATGGACTCCCAGGAGAGCCCCAGCATTTT. This gives the protein CASSYGLPGEPQHF.

The chain recombines TRBV29-1 with TRBJ2-5; the match to TRBD2 covers 15 bases. The CDR3 spans 14 residues. From germline, CDR1 is SQVTM and CDR2 ANQGSEA. With 6 bases clipped from V and 3 bases from J, the junction kept 2 bases outside the gene matches. Here the CDR3 DNA reads TGCAGCGTCGGGACTAGCGGGGGGAAAGAGACCCAGTACTTC. Amino acid sequence: CSVGTSGGKETQYF.

There are a few counts of this clonotype. The genes are TRBV15 and TRBJ1-1; D unresolved. Germline assignment: CDR1 LNHNV and CDR2 YYDKDF (reference sequence). This CDR3 contains 11 residues. Trimming pared 0 bases from V and 10 bases from J, leaving 6 bases between. The CDR3 sequence: CATSREVGAFF. CDR3 nucleotide sequence: TGTGCCACCAGCAGAGAGGTTGGAGCTTTCTTT.

This clonotype was picked up many times. The chain uses TRBV5-1 and TRBJ1-6, with 10 bases matching TRBD1. The junction had 5 bases not matched to a gene; V was cut back by 4 bases and J by 10 bases. The CDR3 has 14 residues. CDR1 is SGHRS, CDR2 YFSETQ, per germline. The CDR3 spells CASSPGQGLSPLHF. Written as DNA, the CDR3 is TGCGCCAGCAGCCCGGGACAGGGGTTGTCACCCCTCCACTTT.

This clonotype showed up just once. The chain uses TRBV20-1 and TRBJ2-1, with 16 bases aligning to TRBD2. CDR1 is DFQATT, CDR2 SNEGSKA, per germline (reference sequence). The CDR3 sequence is 16 residues long. The V gene end was trimmed by 6 bases and the J gene end by 13 bases; junction bases not matched to a gene: 15. As DNA, the CDR3 is TGCAGTGCCCAACCCCCGGGACTAGCGGGAGGGGTGAAACAGTTCTTC. Protein product: CSAQPPGLAGGVKQFF.

Many counts were recorded for this clonotype. The V and J genes are TRBV3-1 and TRBJ1-6; D remains ambiguous. The CDR3 has 13 residues. With 3 bases removed from V and 7 bases from J, the gap between germline ends came to 7 bases. Germline V gene data show CDR1 as LGHDT and CDR2 as YNNKEL (reference sequence). The CDR3: CASSHGNNSPLHF. CDR3 bases: TGTGCCAGCAGCCATGGCAACAATTCACCCCTCCACTTT.

A few counts support this clonotype. V is TRBV6-5 and J is TRBJ1-4; the match to TRBD1 covers 11 bases. The length of the CDR3 is 17 residues. The V segment lost 4 bases and the J segment 1 base; nucleotides outside the gene matches: 5. From germline, CDR1 is MNHEY and CDR2 SVGAGI. For the CDR3, the DNA is TGTGCCAGCAGTTCGAGGACAGGGGGCGGAACTAATGAAAAACTGTTTTTT. It specifies CASSSRTGGGTNEKLFF.

The gene calls are TRBV2 and TRBJ2-5; 11 nucleotides match TRBD2. The germline V gene encodes CDR1 SNHLY and CDR2 FYNNEI. V trimming: 6 bases; J trimming: 13 bases; junction bases outside the gene matches: 16. The CDR3 spans 15 residues. The DNA of the CDR3 is TGTGCCAGCAGCAGGCTCCAGAGGACTAGCGGGTCAGTGTACTTC. It specifies CASSRLQRTSGSVYF.